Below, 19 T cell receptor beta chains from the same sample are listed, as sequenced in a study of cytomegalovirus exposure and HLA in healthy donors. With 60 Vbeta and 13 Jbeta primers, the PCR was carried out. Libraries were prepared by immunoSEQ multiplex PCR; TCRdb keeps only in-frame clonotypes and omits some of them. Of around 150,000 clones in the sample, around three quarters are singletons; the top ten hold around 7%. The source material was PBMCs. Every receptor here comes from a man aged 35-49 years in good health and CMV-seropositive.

CDR3 nucleotide sequence: TGTGCCAGCTCGCCGTCTAATTGGTATGGCTACACCTTC. This codes for CASSPSNWYGYTF. The V gene is TRBV18, the J gene TRBJ1-2; D is unclear. The V end lost 6 bases, the J end lost 5 bases, and 13 bases lay between the germline ends. Germline V gene data show CDR1 as KGHSH and CDR2 as LQKENI. The CDR3 is 13 residues long.

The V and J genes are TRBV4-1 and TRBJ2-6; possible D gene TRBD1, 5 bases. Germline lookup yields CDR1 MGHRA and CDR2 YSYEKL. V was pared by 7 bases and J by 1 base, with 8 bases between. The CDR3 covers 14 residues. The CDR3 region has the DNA TGCGCCAGCACCTCAGGGTCTGGGGCCAACGTCCTGACTTTC. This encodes CASTSGSGANVLTF.

In DNA form, the CDR3 reads TGTGCCAGCAGTATTGTGAACATTCAGTACTTC. Translated, it gives CASSIVNIQYF. The chain has TRBV7-2 and TRBJ2-4; D ambiguous. CDR1 is SGHTA, CDR2 FQGNSA, per germline. The CDR3 runs 11 residues. With 6 bases removed from V and 7 bases from J, the gap between germline ends came to 7 bases.

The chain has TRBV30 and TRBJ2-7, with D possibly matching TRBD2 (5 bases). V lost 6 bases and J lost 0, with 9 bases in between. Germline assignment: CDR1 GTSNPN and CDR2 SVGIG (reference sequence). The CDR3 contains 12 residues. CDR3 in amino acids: CACKGSSYEQYF. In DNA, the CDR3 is TGTGCCTGTAAAGGGAGCTCCTACGAGCAGTACTTC.

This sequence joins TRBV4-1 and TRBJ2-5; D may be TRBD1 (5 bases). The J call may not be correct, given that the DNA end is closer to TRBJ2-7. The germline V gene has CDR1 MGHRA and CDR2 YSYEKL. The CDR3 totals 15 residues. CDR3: CASSQDTQETYEQYF. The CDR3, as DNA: TGCGCCAGCAGCCAAGATACACAGGAGACCTACGAGCAGTACTTC.

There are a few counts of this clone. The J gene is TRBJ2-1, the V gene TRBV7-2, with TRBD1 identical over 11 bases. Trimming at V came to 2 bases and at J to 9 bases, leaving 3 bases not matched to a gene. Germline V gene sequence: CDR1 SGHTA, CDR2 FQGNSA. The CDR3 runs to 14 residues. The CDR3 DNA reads TGTGCCAGCAGCTTACGGGACAGGGGGTCTGAGCAGTTCTTC. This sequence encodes CASSLRDRGSEQFF.

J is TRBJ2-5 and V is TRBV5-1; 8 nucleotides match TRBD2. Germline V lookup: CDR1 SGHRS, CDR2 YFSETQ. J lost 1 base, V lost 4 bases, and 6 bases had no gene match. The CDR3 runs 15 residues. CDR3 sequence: CASSHRTSSQETQYF. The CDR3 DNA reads TGCGCCAGCAGCCACCGGACTAGCTCCCAAGAGACCCAGTACTTC.

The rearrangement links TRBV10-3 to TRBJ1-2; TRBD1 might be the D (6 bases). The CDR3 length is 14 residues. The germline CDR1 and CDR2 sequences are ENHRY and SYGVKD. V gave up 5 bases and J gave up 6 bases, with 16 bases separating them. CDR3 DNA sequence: TGTGCCATCAGTTACGTCCAGGGGTCGGATGGCTACACCTTC. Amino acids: CAISYVQGSDGYTF.

CDR3 sequence (DNA): TGTGCCAGTAGCCAGGGACTAGGGAAGACCGGGGAGCTGTTTTTT. Amino acids: CASSQGLGKTGELFF. The chain combines TRBV19 with TRBJ2-2, with 8 bases matching TRBD2. V trimming: 6 bases; J trimming: 5 bases; junction bases outside the gene matches: 8. Germline V gives CDR1 LNHDA, CDR2 SQIVND (reference sequence). The CDR3 covers 15 residues. The whole variable domain, remainder taken from reference TRBV19 and TRBJ2-2, is DGGITQSPKYLFRKEGQNVTLSCEQNLNHDAMYWYRQDPGQGLRLIYYSQIVNDFQKGDIAEGYSVSREKKESFPLTVTSAQKNPTAFYLCASSQGLGKTGELFFGEGSRLTVL.

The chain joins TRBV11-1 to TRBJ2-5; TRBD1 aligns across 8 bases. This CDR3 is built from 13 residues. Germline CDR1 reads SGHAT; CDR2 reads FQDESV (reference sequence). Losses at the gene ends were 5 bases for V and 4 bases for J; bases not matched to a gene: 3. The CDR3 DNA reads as TGTGCCAGCAGCCGTGGACAGGGAGAGACCCAGTACTTC. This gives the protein CASSRGQGETQYF.

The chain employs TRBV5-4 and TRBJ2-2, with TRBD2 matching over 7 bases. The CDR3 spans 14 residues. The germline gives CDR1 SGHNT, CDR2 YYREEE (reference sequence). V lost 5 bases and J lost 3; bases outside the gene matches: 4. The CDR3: CASRERGYTGELFF. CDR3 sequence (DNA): TGTGCCAGCAGGGAGCGGGGCTACACCGGGGAGCTGTTTTTT.

In DNA, the CDR3 is TGTGCCAGCGACTTCCTCCGCCCGGGACTGATCATGAACACTGAAGCTTTCTTT. Amino acid sequence: CASDFLRPGLIMNTEAFF. The rearrangement joins TRBV27 to TRBJ1-1; D perhaps matches TRBD1 (5 bases). V shed 8 bases and J shed 0 bases, with 25 bases lying between them. CDR3 size: 18 residues. The germline V gene encodes CDR1 MNHEY and CDR2 SMNVEV (reference sequence).

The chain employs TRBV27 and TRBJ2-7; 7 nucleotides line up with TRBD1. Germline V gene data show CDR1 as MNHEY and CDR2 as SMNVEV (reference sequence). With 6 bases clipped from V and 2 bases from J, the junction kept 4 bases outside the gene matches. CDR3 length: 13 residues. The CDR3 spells CASRTGQPYEQYF. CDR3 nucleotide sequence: TGTGCCAGCAGGACGGGACAGCCCTACGAGCAGTACTTC.

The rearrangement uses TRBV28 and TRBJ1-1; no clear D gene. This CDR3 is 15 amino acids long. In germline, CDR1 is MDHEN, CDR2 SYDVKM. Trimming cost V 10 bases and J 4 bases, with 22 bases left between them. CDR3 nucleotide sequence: TGTGCCACCACCTTTTCGGTTGGTGGTGGCACTGAAGCTTTCTTT. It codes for CATTFSVGGGTEAFF. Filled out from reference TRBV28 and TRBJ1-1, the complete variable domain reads DVKVTQSSRYLVKRTGEKVFLECVQDMDHENMFWYRQDPGLGLRLIYFSYDVKMKEKGDIPEGYSVSREKKERFSLILESASTNQTSMYLCATTFSVGGGTEAFFGQGTRLTVV.

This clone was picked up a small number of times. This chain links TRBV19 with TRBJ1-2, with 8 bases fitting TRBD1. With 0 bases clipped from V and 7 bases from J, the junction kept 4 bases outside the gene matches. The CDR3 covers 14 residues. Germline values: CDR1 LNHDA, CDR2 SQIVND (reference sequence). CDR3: CASSIEQGARGYTF. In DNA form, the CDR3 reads TGTGCCAGTAGTATAGAGCAGGGGGCGCGTGGCTACACCTTC.

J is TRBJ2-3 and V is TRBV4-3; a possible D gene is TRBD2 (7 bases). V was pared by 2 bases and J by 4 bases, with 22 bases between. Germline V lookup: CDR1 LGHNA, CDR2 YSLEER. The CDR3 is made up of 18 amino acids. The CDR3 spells CASSQILGGGAQADTQYF. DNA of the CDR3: TGCGCCAGCAGCCAAATATTGGGTGGGGGGGCCCAAGCAGATACGCAGTATTTT.

Written as DNA, the CDR3 is TGCAGCGTTGAAGACGACAGGGGGTACGAGCAGTACTTC. Translated: CSVEDDRGYEQYF. The chain employs TRBV29-1 and TRBJ2-7; TRBD1 matches 9 bases. Unmatched junction bases numbered 1, after V lost 0 bases and J lost 4 bases. This CDR3 spans 13 amino acids. The germline gives CDR1 SQVTM, CDR2 ANQGSEA.

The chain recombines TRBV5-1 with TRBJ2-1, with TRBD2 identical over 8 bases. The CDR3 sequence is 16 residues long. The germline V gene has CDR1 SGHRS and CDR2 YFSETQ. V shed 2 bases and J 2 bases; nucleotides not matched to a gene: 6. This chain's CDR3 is CASSFNSGAPYNEQFF. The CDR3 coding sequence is TGCGCCAGCAGCTTTAATAGCGGGGCGCCCTACAATGAGCAGTTCTTC.

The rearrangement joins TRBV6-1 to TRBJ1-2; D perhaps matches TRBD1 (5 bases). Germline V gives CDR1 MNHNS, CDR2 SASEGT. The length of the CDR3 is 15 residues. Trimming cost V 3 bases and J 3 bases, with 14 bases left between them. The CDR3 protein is CASSEGQATYYGYTF. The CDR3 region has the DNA TGTGCCAGCAGTGAGGGGCAGGCCACTTACTATGGCTACACCTTC.